A single sample is the source of the 6 T cell receptor beta chains below, sequenced in a study of blood T cell repertoires in COVID-19. Profiling relied on immunoSEQ multiplex PCR, and the TCRdb table lists in-frame clones only, not all of them. The sample lists 160,000 or so clones, 90% occurring once. The sample taken for sequencing was peripheral blood. These receptors all come from a man aged 55-75 years with active or convalescent COVID-19.

V gene TRBV27 combines with J gene TRBJ1-2, with 8 nucleotides matching TRBD1. Germline V gene data show CDR1 as MNHEY and CDR2 as SMNVEV (reference sequence). V dropped 0 bases and J dropped 4; count of bases not matched to a gene: 4. CDR3 length: 15 amino acids. The CDR3 region is CASSLSGQERYGYTF. CDR3 coding DNA: TGTGCCAGCAGTTTATCGGGACAGGAACGCTATGGCTACACCTTC.

The genes are TRBV5-1 and TRBJ2-3, with 13 nucleotides matching TRBD2. The V gene's germline CDR1 is SGHRS and CDR2 YFSETQ. This CDR3 has 18 residues. The J segment lost 4 bases and the V segment lost 0 bases, leaving 8 bases of the junction unmatched. This CDR3 is CASSLDRTSGSLPDTQYF. In nucleotides, the CDR3 is TGCGCCAGCAGCTTGGACCGGACTAGCGGGAGCCTCCCAGATACGCAGTATTTT.

V usage is TRBV21-1 and J usage is TRBJ2-1; TRBD1 reflects the table's D call only, with no check against the DNA. TRBV21-1 is assigned pseudogene status. CDR3 length: 17 amino acids. The CDR3 sequence is CASSKEKGNRGVNEQFF. The CDR3 DNA reads as TGTGCCAGCAGCAAAGAAAAAGGAAACAGGGGGGTGAATGAGCAGTTCTTC.

Comments on this clone: Other nucleotide sequences from this sample produce the same CDR3. The chain carries TRBV19 and TRBJ2-6, with D possibly TRBD1 on 6 matching bases. The V end was cut by 0 bases, the J end by 1 base, with 7 bases between. Germline loops: CDR1 LNHDA, CDR2 SQIVND (reference sequence). This CDR3 comprises 16 residues. The CDR3 bases are TGTGCCAGTAGTATAGATACAGGGTCTGGGGCCAACGTCCTGACTTTC. Translated, it gives CASSIDTGSGANVLTF.

V is TRBV5-1 and J is TRBJ1-3, with D unresolved. CDR1 is SGHRS, CDR2 YFSETQ, per germline. The CDR3 loop spans 14 amino acids. V lost 4 bases to trimming and J lost 4 bases, with 12 bases between them. The CDR3 sequence: CASSPDWRGNTIYF. CDR3 DNA: TGCGCCAGCAGCCCGGACTGGAGGGGAAACACCATATATTTT.

The chain combines TRBV11-2 with TRBJ2-7; TRBD2 matches at 11 bases. Germline V gene sequence: CDR1 SGHAT, CDR2 FQNNGV. V shed 4 bases, J shed 1 base, and the junction held 9 bases outside the gene matches. The CDR3 has 17 amino acids. This CDR3 reads CASSSKTSGGPSYEQYF. CDR3 coding DNA: TGTGCCAGCAGCTCAAAAACTAGCGGGGGCCCATCCTACGAGCAGTACTTC.